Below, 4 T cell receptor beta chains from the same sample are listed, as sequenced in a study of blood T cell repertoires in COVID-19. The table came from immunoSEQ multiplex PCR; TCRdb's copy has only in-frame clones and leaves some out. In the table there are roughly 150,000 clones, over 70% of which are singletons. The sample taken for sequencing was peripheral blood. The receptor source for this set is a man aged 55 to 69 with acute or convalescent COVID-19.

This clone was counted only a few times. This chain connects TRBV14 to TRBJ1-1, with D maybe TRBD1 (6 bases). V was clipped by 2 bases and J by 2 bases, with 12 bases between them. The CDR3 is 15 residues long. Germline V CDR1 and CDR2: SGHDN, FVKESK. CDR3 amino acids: CASSQQPGANTEAFF. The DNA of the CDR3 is TGTGCCAGCAGCCAACAGCCAGGGGCCAACACTGAAGCTTTCTTT.

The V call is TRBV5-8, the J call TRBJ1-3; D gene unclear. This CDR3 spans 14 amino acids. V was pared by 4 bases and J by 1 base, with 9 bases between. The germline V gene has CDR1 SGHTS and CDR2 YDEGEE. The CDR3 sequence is CASSRRGSGNTIYF. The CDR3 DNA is TGTGCCAGCAGCCGGCGGGGATCTGGAAACACCATATATTTT.

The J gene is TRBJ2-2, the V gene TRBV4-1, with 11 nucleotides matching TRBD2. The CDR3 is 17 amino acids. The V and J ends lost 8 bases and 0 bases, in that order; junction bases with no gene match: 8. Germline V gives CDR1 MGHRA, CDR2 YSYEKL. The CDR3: CASSWASGRTNTGELFF. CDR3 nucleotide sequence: TGCGCCAGCTCCTGGGCTAGCGGGAGGACGAACACCGGGGAGCTGTTTTTT.

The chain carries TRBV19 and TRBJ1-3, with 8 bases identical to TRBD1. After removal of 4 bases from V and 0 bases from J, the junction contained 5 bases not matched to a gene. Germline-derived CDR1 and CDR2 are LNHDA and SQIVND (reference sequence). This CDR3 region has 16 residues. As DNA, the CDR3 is TGTGCCAGTAGTAAAGTCGGGACAGGCTCTGGAAACACCATATATTTT. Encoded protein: CASSKVGTGSGNTIYF. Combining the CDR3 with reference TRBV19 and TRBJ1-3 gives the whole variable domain DGGITQSPKYLFRKEGQNVTLSCEQNLNHDAMYWYRQDPGQGLRLIYYSQIVNDFQKGDIAEGYSVSREKKESFPLTVTSAQKNPTAFYLCASSKVGTGSGNTIYFGEGSWLTVV.